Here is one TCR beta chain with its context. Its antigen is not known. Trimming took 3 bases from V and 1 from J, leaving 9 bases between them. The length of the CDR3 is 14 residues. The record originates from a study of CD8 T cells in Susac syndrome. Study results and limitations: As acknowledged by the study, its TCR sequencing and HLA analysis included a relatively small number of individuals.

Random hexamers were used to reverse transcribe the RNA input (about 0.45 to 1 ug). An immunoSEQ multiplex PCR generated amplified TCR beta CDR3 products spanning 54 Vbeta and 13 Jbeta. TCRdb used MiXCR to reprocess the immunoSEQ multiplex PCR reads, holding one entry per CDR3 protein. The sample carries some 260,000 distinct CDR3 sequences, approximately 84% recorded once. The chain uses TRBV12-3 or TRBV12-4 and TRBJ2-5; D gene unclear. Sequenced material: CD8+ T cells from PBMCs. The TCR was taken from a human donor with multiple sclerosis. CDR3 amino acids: CASSFVGSQETQYF. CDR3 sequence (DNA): TGTGCCAGCAGTTTTGTCGGGTCCCAAGAGACCCAGTACTTC.